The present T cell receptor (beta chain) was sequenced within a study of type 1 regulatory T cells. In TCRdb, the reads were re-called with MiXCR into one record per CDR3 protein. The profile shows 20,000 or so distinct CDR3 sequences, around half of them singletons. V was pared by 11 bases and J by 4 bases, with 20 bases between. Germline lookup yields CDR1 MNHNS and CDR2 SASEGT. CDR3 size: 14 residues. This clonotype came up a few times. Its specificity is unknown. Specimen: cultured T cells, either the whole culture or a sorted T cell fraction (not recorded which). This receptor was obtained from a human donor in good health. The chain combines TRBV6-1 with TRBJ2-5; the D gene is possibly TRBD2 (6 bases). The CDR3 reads CAGGSLGLRETQYF. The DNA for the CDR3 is TGTGCCGGAGGGAGTTTAGGGTTACGAGAGACCCAGTACTTC.